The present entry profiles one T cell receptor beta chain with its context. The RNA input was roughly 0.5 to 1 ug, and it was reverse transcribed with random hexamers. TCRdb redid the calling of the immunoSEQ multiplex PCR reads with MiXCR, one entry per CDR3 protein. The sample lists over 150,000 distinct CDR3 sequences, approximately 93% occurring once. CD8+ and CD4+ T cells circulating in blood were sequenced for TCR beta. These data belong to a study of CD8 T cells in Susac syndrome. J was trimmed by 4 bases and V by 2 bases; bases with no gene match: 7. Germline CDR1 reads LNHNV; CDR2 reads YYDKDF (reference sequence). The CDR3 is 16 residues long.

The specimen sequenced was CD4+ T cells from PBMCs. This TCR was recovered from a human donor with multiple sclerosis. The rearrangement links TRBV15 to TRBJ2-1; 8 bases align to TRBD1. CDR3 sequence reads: CATSRSGQGSYNEQFF. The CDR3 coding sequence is TGTGCCACCAGCAGATCCGGACAGGGTTCGTACAATGAGCAGTTCTTC.